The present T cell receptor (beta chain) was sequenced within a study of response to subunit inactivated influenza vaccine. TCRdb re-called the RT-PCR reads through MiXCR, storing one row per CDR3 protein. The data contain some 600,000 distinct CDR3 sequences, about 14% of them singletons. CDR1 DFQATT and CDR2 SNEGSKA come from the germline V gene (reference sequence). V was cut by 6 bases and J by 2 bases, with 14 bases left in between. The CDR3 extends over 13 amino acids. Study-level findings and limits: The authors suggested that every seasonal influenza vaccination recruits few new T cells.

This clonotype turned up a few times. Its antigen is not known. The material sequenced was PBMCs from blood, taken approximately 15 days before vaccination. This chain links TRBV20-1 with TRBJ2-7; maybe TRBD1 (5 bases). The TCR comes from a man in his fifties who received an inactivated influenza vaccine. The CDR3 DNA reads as TGCAGTGCACGACAGCATATGGCCTACGAGCAGTACTTC. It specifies CSARQHMAYEQYF.